The 4 T cell receptor beta chains listed next were all sequenced from one sample in a study of human T cells and chemical hapten exposure. Time point here: healthy volunteer bleed at 6 weeks. Whole blood that had not been fractionated was the source of extracted total RNA. TCRdb used MiXCR to reprocess the RACE reads, holding one entry per CDR3 protein. The sample contains some 31,000 distinct CDR3 sequences, 5.5% of which appear only once. Sequenced sample: whole blood. All receptors come from a human donor in good health. Some clones in this sample may be carry-over from other donors' samples.

This clonotype was counted only a few times. The chain uses TRBV6-2 or TRBV6-3 and TRBJ1-1, with D possibly being TRBD1 (5 bases). This CDR3 contains 14 residues. Germline assignment: CDR1 MNHEY and CDR2 SVGEGT. Trimming cost V 2 bases and J 4 bases, with 11 bases left between them. Here the CDR3 DNA reads TGTGCCAGCAGTTACCGGGAGAGGGGCACTGAAGCTTTCTTT. Encoded protein: CASSYRERGTEAFF.

This clonotype was counted at least ten times. The chain combines TRBV20-1 with TRBJ2-3; perhaps TRBD1 as D (5 bases). The CDR3 consists of 12 residues. Germline CDR1 DFQATT, CDR2 SNEGSKA (reference sequence). V was clipped by 7 bases and J by 0 bases, with 8 bases between them. For the CDR3, the DNA is TGCAGTGTCCAGGGAAGCACAGATACGCAGTATTTT. Its protein product is CSVQGSTDTQYF.

This clonotype was counted at least ten times. V usage is TRBV24-1 and J usage is TRBJ1-2; unclear D gene. This CDR3 has 12 amino acids. V was pared by 3 bases and J by 6 bases, with 7 bases between. The V gene's germline CDR1 is KGHDR and CDR2 SFDVKD. For the CDR3, the DNA is TGTGCCACCAGTGATGGTCCGGATGGCTACACCTTC. Translating gives CATSDGPDGYTF.

The chain employs TRBV20-1 and TRBJ2-3; the match to TRBD1 covers 10 bases. Germline V gene sequence: CDR1 DFQATT, CDR2 SNEGSKA (reference sequence). J gave up 7 bases and V 2 bases, and 9 bases lay outside the gene matches. This CDR3 region has 15 residues. In DNA, the CDR3 is TGCAGTGCTAGATTCGGGACAGGGGTCTCCTATACGCAGTATTTT. Translating gives CSARFGTGVSYTQYF.